The 25 T cell receptor beta chains below were found in one sample sequenced in a study of somatic mutations in cytotoxic T cells in rheumatoid arthritis. Sequencing was performed with immunoSEQ multiplex PCR; in TCRdb, only in-frame clones are kept and a portion is missing. The sample has under 9,000 clones, roughly nine tenths seen once. The sequencing input was CD8+ T cells sorted from blood. These receptors were obtained from a woman in her seventies with rheumatoid arthritis.

The rearrangement joins TRBV11-2 to TRBJ2-1, with D perhaps TRBD2 (5 bases). V was pared by 3 bases and J by 3 bases, with 6 bases between. The CDR3 loop spans 13 amino acids. Germline loops: CDR1 SGHAT, CDR2 FQNNGV. The CDR3 loop reads CASSFGDYNEQFF. The CDR3 DNA is TGTGCCAGCAGCTTCGGGGACTACAATGAGCAGTTCTTC.

V is TRBV4-1 and J is TRBJ1-3; the D is unclear. V was cut by 0 bases and J by 7 bases, with 10 bases left in between. This CDR3 region has 14 residues. The germline V gene has CDR1 MGHRA and CDR2 YSYEKL. CDR3 protein: CASSQDNAWNTIYF. In nucleotides, the CDR3 is TGCGCCAGCAGCCAAGATAACGCGTGGAACACCATATATTTT.

The chain has TRBV7-9 and TRBJ2-7, with 7 bases matching TRBD2. Germline V gene lookup returns CDR1 SEHNR and CDR2 FQNEAQ (reference sequence). CDR3 length: 12 residues. Trimming took 3 bases from V and 5 from J; bases not matched to a gene: 1. DNA of the CDR3: TGTGCCAGCAGCTTGGGGGGGGACGAGCAGTACTTC. It encodes CASSLGGDEQYF. Combining the CDR3 with reference TRBV7-9 and TRBJ2-7 gives the whole variable domain DTGVSQNPRHKITKRGQNVTFRCDPISEHNRLYWYRQTLGQGPEFLTYFQNEAQLEKSRLLSDRFSAERPKGSFSTLEIQRTEQGDSAMYLCASSLGGDEQYFGPGTRLTVT.

The rearrangement links TRBV7-9 to TRBJ2-2; 9 bases align to TRBD2. The CDR3 covers 15 residues. The ends lost 2 bases at V and 3 bases at J; junction bases unmatched: 1. From germline, CDR1 is SEHNR and CDR2 FQNEAQ (reference sequence). The CDR3 DNA reads TGTGCCAGCAGCTTACGCGGGAGGGACACCGGGGAGCTGTTTTTT. As protein: CASSLRGRDTGELFF.

The V gene is TRBV7-9, the J gene TRBJ2-7, with 11 positions matching TRBD2. The CDR3 runs 15 residues. With V trimmed by 2 bases and J by 6 bases, 6 bases remained unmatched. The V gene's germline CDR1 is SEHNR and CDR2 FQNEAQ (reference sequence). The CDR3: CASSLFSGRAPEQYF. DNA for the CDR3: TGTGCCAGCAGCTTATTTAGCGGGAGGGCCCCCGAGCAGTACTTC.

This chain links TRBV4-2 with TRBJ1-1; the match to TRBD1 covers 8 bases. Germline-derived CDR1 and CDR2 are LGHNA and YNFKEQ. V lost 4 bases, J lost 5 bases, and 15 bases stayed unmatched. The CDR3 has 17 residues. DNA for the CDR3: TGTGCCAGCAGCCCCTCAGGGCAGGGGGCGCGGTGGACTGAAGCTTTCTTT. Translation: CASSPSGQGARWTEAFF.

J is TRBJ1-4 and V is TRBV9, with D maybe TRBD1 (6 bases). Germline V gene lookup returns CDR1 SGDLS and CDR2 YYNGEE. V was shortened by 0 bases and J by 7 bases, with 13 bases between the two germline ends. The CDR3 extends over 15 amino acids. The CDR3 region is CASSVGGGAGEKLFF. CDR3 bases: TGTGCCAGCAGCGTAGGGGGGGGCGCGGGTGAAAAACTGTTTTTT.

The chain uses TRBV5-6 and TRBJ1-2; 9 bases map to TRBD1. J was trimmed by 2 bases and V by 2 bases; bases with no gene match: 4. Per the germline V gene, CDR1 is SGHDT and CDR2 is YYEEEE. CDR3 length: 15 amino acids. The CDR3 DNA reads TGTGCCAGCAGCTTCTTCGGACAGGGGAACTATGGCTACACCTTC. It encodes CASSFFGQGNYGYTF.

This clone was seen a handful of times. This sequence joins TRBV5-6 and TRBJ1-1; 7 nucleotides agree with TRBD1. The CDR3 loop spans 12 amino acids. Germline CDR1 SGHDT, CDR2 YYEEEE. The V and J ends lost 4 bases and 7 bases, in that order; junction bases with no gene match: 4. CDR3 amino acids: CASSQGTDEAFF. The CDR3 DNA sequence: TGTGCCAGCAGCCAGGGGACAGATGAAGCTTTCTTT.

The chain links TRBV4-3 to TRBJ1-3; D is perhaps TRBD1 (5 bases). V was trimmed by 1 base and J by 2 bases, leaving 9 bases between them. This CDR3 has 15 residues. Germline CDR1 is LGHNA and CDR2 is YSLEER. CDR3 loop: CASSQGGGAGNTIYF. CDR3 nucleotide sequence: TGCGCCAGCAGCCAAGGGGGAGGGGCTGGAAACACCATATATTTT.

This rearrangement joins TRBV4-3 to TRBJ1-2, with a weak D call TRBD1 (5 bases). CDR1 and CDR2 (germline): LGHNA, YSLEER. V lost 0 bases and J 3 bases, leaving 8 bases between the germline ends. The CDR3 is made up of 14 amino acids. CDR3 DNA sequence: TGCGCCAGCAGCCAAGATGGGGCCTACTATGGCTACACCTTC. Amino acids: CASSQDGAYYGYTF.

The rearrangement uses TRBV11-3 and TRBJ2-1; TRBD2 aligns across 7 bases. The CDR3 contains 16 residues. The junction had 3 bases not matched to a gene; V was cut back by 1 base and J by 0 bases. In germline, CDR1 is SGHNT, CDR2 YENEEA. CDR3 nucleotide sequence: TGTGCCAGCAGCTTAGGCCGGGACTACTCCTACAATGAGCAGTTCTTC. Translated: CASSLGRDYSYNEQFF.

This chain links TRBV4-1 with TRBJ2-3; D is possibly TRBD2 (6 bases). V gave up 0 bases and J gave up 4 bases, with 14 bases separating them. The length of the CDR3 is 16 residues. From germline, CDR1 is MGHRA and CDR2 YSYEKL. The CDR3 nucleotides read TGCGCCAGCAGCCAAGATGAAGGTAGCGGCGCAGATACGCAGTATTTT. It yields the protein CASSQDEGSGADTQYF.

The rearrangement uses TRBV11-1 and TRBJ2-5, with D perhaps TRBD1 (6 bases). The CDR3 spans 15 residues. V was shortened by 4 bases and J by 1 base, with 13 bases between the two germline ends. From germline, CDR1 is SGHAT and CDR2 FQDESV (reference sequence). The CDR3 DNA reads TGTGCCAGCAGCTCCCTCCGGGACACCCAAGAGACCCAGTACTTC. It yields the protein CASSSLRDTQETQYF.

This sequence joins TRBV7-6 and TRBJ2-7; no firm D call. The germline V and J ends were trimmed by 7 bases and 0 bases, with 13 bases remaining between them. The germline gives CDR1 SGHVS, CDR2 FNYEAQ. This CDR3 spans 14 amino acids. Here the CDR3 reads CASTPNAGSYEQYF. CDR3 nucleotides: TGTGCCAGCACCCCCAACGCCGGCTCCTACGAGCAGTACTTC.

The chain uses TRBV7-8 and TRBJ2-1; D remains ambiguous. CDR3 size: 14 residues. V was cut by 3 bases and J by 3 bases, with 9 bases left in between. The germline V gene encodes CDR1 SGHVS and CDR2 FQNEAQ. CDR3 DNA: TGTGCCAGCAGCTTTACACAGAACTACAATGAGCAGTTCTTC. As protein: CASSFTQNYNEQFF.

The chain uses TRBV10-3 and TRBJ2-1; a weak D match, TRBD2 (6 bases). Per the germline V gene, CDR1 is ENHRY and CDR2 is SYGVKD. Trimming took off 6 bases at V and 4 bases at J, with 16 bases between the two ends. CDR3 length equals 15 residues. The CDR3: CAIRELATSYNEQFF. The CDR3 coding sequence is TGTGCCATCAGGGAACTAGCAACGTCTTACAATGAGCAGTTCTTC.

The chain employs TRBV7-2 and TRBJ2-7, with 9 bases that match TRBD1. Germline V gene lookup returns CDR1 SGHTA and CDR2 FQGNSA. J lost 6 bases, V lost 1 base, and 7 bases had no gene match. The CDR3 sequence is 15 residues long. This CDR3 reads CASSLVGTGSGEQYF. CDR3 nucleotide sequence: TGTGCCAGCAGCTTAGTGGGGACAGGGTCGGGCGAGCAGTACTTC.

This chain uses TRBV27 with TRBJ1-2; 7 nucleotides match TRBD1. The CDR3 has 13 residues. Germline V gene data show CDR1 as MNHEY and CDR2 as SMNVEV (reference sequence). V trimming: 0 bases; J trimming: 7 bases; junction bases outside the gene matches: 2. In DNA, the CDR3 is TGTGCCAGCAGTTTATCGACAGGGTCTGGCTACACCTTC. This encodes CASSLSTGSGYTF.

The CDR3 is CASPGMGGNEQFF. In DNA, the CDR3 is TGTGCCTCCCCGGGTATGGGTGGCAATGAGCAGTTCTTC. V and J are TRBV30 and TRBJ2-1; no reliable D call. The ends were cut back, 7 bases at V and 6 bases at J, with 16 bases in the middle. The germline CDR1 and CDR2 sequences are GTSNPN and SVGIG (reference sequence). This CDR3 has 13 residues. Full variable domain (remainder filled in from reference TRBV30 and TRBJ2-1): SQTIHQWPATLVQPVGSPLSLECTVEGTSNPNLYWYRQAAGRGLQLLFYSVGIGQISSEVPQNLSASRPQDRQFILSSKKLLLSDSGFYLCASPGMGGNEQFFGPGTRLTVL.

The V and J genes are TRBV5-4 and TRBJ2-7; 7 bases fit TRBD2. Germline V gene lookup returns CDR1 SGHNT and CDR2 YYREEE (reference sequence). V was clipped by 3 bases and J by 3 bases; unmatched bases: 0. The CDR3 length is 12 residues. CDR3 coding DNA: TGTGCCAGCAGCTGGGGGGGCTACGAGCAGTACTTC. Protein: CASSWGGYEQYF.

The chain links TRBV2 to TRBJ1-1, with D possibly TRBD1 on 6 matching bases. The V end was cut by 6 bases, the J end by 0 bases, with 11 bases between. The CDR3 consists of 14 residues. Germline V gene lookup returns CDR1 SNHLY and CDR2 FYNNEI. CDR3 nucleotides: TGTGCCAGCAGGGTAGGACAGATGAACACTGAAGCTTTCTTT. Its translation is CASRVGQMNTEAFF.

V usage is TRBV27 and J usage is TRBJ1-4; TRBD1 matches 7 bases. This CDR3 region has 16 residues. With V trimmed by 7 bases and J by 6 bases, 14 bases remained unmatched. Per the germline V gene, CDR1 is MNHEY and CDR2 is SMNVEV (reference sequence). As DNA, the CDR3 is TGTGCCAGCACCCCTTCCGCCGACAGGGCGGATGAAAAACTGTTTTTT. Residues: CASTPSADRADEKLFF.

This chain connects TRBV27 to TRBJ1-5; the D is unclear. The CDR3 spans 15 residues. V lost 5 bases, J lost 1 base, and 12 bases lay in between. Germline assignment: CDR1 MNHEY and CDR2 SMNVEV (reference sequence). CDR3 sequence reads: CASSTRGRSNQPQHF. CDR3 DNA sequence: TGTGCCAGCAGTACCCGTGGCAGAAGCAATCAGCCCCAGCATTTT.

J is TRBJ2-1 and V is TRBV10-1; D is unresolved. Trimming cost V 4 bases and J 8 bases, with 15 bases left between them. Germline values: CDR1 WNHNN, CDR2 SYGVQD (reference sequence). This CDR3 contains 14 residues. CDR3 residues: CASSAFLGEYEQFF. CDR3 in DNA: TGCGCCAGCAGTGCTTTTCTGGGCGAATATGAGCAGTTCTTC.